This T cell receptor (beta chain) originates from a study of CD8 T cells in ankylosing spondylitis. Study-level findings and limits: What appeared characteristic of ankylosing spondylitis blood was a TCR beta motif of 7 or 8 highly homologous variants.

This clonotype was counted between two and nine times. Its antigen is unidentified. Each CDR3 protein is one row after TCRdb ran MiXCR on the 5' RACE reads. The table has 350,000 to 550,000 distinct CDR3 sequences, more than 25% seen once. The germline V and J ends were trimmed by 1 base and 1 base, with 12 bases remaining between them. CDR1 is SGHDN, CDR2 FVKESK, per germline. The CDR3 has 16 amino acids. This receptor was obtained from a male donor with ankylosing spondylitis. V gene TRBV14 combines with J gene TRBJ2-3; D might be TRBD2 (6 bases). The material sequenced was blood, either unsorted or a sorted T cell fraction (not recorded which). CDR3 in DNA: TGTGCCAGCAGCCAAGTGACGGGCGGGGGCACAGATACGCAGTATTTT. As protein: CASSQVTGGGTDTQYF.